This TCR beta chain stems from a study of control samples from healthy donors and cancer patients. The CDR3 extends over 11 amino acids. The V gene lost 8 bases and the J gene lost 4 bases, with 7 bases spanning the gap. This clone came up once. TCRdb's table, derived via immunoSEQ multiplex PCR, lists solely in-frame clones and lacks some. The data show 95,000 to 150,000 clones, 80% to 90% seen once. Sample: blood. This clonotype was sampled from a man under 40 in good health. The V and J genes are TRBV12-3 or TRBV12-4 and TRBJ2-3, with a weak D call TRBD2 (6 bases). The CDR3 DNA reads TGTGCCAGCGGAGGGCCAGATACGCAGTATTTT. This encodes CASGGPDTQYF.